This note documents a single TCR beta chain sequence. Its antigen is not identified. The data derive from a study of cytomegalovirus exposure and HLA in healthy donors. Study conclusions and caveats: TCR beta V segments were, for the most part, productive about 87% or about 30% of the time in an earlier analysis. In a later analysis, TCR association rates varied by HLA locus: DRB1 most, HLA-C fewest. With later analysis, a missense DCLRE1C variant became linked to TCR beta V- and J-gene trimming.

The CDR3 has 13 residues. V was clipped by 8 bases and J by 5 bases, with 15 bases between them. CDR1 is MNHNS, CDR2 SASEGT, per germline. The PCR used 60 Vbeta and 13 Jbeta primers. The assay was immunoSEQ multiplex PCR, and TCRdb's table has in-frame clones only and misses some. The sample carries about 180,000 clones, 70% to 85% recorded once. Sequences were obtained from PBMCs. The sequence derives from a woman in her thirties in good health and CMV-seropositive. The rearrangement links TRBV6-1 to TRBJ2-5, with D perhaps TRBD2 (7 bases). CDR3 DNA sequence: TGTGCCAGCGAGGGAGGGGGGGTTGAGACCCAGTACTTC. Its protein is CASEGGGVETQYF.